These 7 T cell receptor beta chains were sequenced from one sample in a study of blood T cell repertoires in COVID-19. Method: immunoSEQ multiplex PCR; TCRdb's copy keeps in-frame clones and lacks some. Of around 200,000 clones in the sample, 80% to 85% were seen once. Sequencing input: peripheral blood. These receptors all stem from a woman older than 75 with active or convalescent COVID-19.

This chain connects TRBV13 to TRBJ2-3, with 9 bases matching TRBD2. The J segment lost 4 bases and the V segment lost 3 bases, leaving 14 bases of the junction unmatched. This CDR3 contains 18 residues. CDR1 is PRHDT and CDR2 is FYEKMQ in the germline V gene (reference sequence). The CDR3: CASSFSDGTREGADTQYF. For the CDR3, the DNA is TGTGCCAGCAGCTTCTCAGATGGGACGCGGGAGGGTGCAGATACGCAGTATTTT.

This sequence joins TRBV7-3 and TRBJ1-1; no clear D. Germline V CDR1 and CDR2: SGHTA, FQGTGA. The ends were cut back, 1 base at V and 5 bases at J, with 8 bases in the middle. The length of the CDR3 is 13 residues. The CDR3 protein is CASSLRPGTEAFF. Here the CDR3 DNA reads TGTGCCAGCAGCTTAAGGCCGGGGACTGAAGCTTTCTTT.

The chain recombines TRBV7-2 with TRBJ1-2, with 9 bases identical to TRBD1. The CDR3 contains 13 residues. Trimming took 5 bases from V and 8 from J; bases not matched to a gene: 6. Germline CDR1 and CDR2: SGHTA and FQGNSA. The CDR3 sequence: CASSRDRAMGYTF. The CDR3 DNA reads as TGTGCCAGCAGCAGGGACAGGGCTATGGGCTACACCTTC.

The gene calls are TRBV24-1 and TRBJ2-3; TRBD1 is a possible D gene (7 bases). Germline values: CDR1 KGHDR, CDR2 SFDVKD. The CDR3 contains 16 residues. V was shortened by 3 bases and J by 2 bases, with 14 bases between the two germline ends. The CDR3 protein is CATSDRQGGDTDTQYF. CDR3 nucleotides: TGTGCCACCAGTGATCGACAGGGCGGGGACACAGATACGCAGTATTTT.

Written as DNA, the CDR3 is TGTGCCACCAGCAGAGATCACGGGGAAAGCAATCAGCCCCAGCATTTT. Residues: CATSRDHGESNQPQHF. The J gene is TRBJ1-5, the V gene TRBV15, with D unclear. V lost 0 bases and J 1 base, leaving 10 bases between the germline ends. CDR3 length equals 16 residues. Per the germline V gene, CDR1 is LNHNV and CDR2 is YYDKDF (reference sequence).

The CDR3 reads CAWTVSGTDTQYF. The CDR3 bases are TGTGCCTGGACGGTGAGTGGCACAGATACGCAGTATTTT. The V call is TRBV30, the J call TRBJ2-3; D uncertain. Germline V gives CDR1 GTSNPN, CDR2 SVGIG (reference sequence). Trimming took 4 bases from V and 1 from J, leaving 9 bases between them. CDR3 length equals 13 residues.

The chain uses TRBV6-6 and TRBJ2-7; TRBD1 agrees at 8 bases. V lost 6 bases, J lost 5 bases, and 9 bases stayed unmatched. In germline, CDR1 is MNHNY, CDR2 SVGAGI (reference sequence). The CDR3 sequence is 14 residues long. Written as DNA, the CDR3 is TGTGCCAGCAGCCAACGGGACAGGACTCACGAGCAGTACTTC. Translated, it gives CASSQRDRTHEQYF.